A single sample gave rise to the 31 T cell receptor beta chains below, sequenced in a study of cytomegalovirus exposure and HLA in healthy donors. A multiplex PCR was run with 60 Vbeta primers and 13 Jbeta primers. Repertoires were generated with immunoSEQ multiplex PCR, while TCRdb's copy carries only in-frame clones and drops some. The data show under 200,000 clones, around 65% seen once. Sequenced: PBMCs. The source is a woman between 40 and 50 years old in good health and CMV-seropositive.

J is TRBJ2-2 and V is TRBV2; D gene uncertain. Germline CDR1 and CDR2: SNHLY and FYNNEI. This CDR3 contains 14 residues. V dropped 1 base and J dropped 6 bases, with 9 bases sitting between them. The CDR3 is CASSEVRSAGELFF. The CDR3 nucleotides are TGTGCCAGCAGTGAAGTTCGGAGTGCCGGGGAGCTGTTTTTT.

This clone was picked up one time. J is TRBJ1-1 and V is TRBV7-8, with a tentative D call TRBD1 (6 bases). This CDR3 contains 14 residues. The V gene lost 1 base and the J gene lost 5 bases, with 11 bases spanning the gap. Germline V CDR1 and CDR2: SGHVS, FQNEAQ. In DNA form, the CDR3 reads TGTGCCAGCAGCTTAGTGGGGGCAGGAACTGAAGCTTTCTTT. As protein: CASSLVGAGTEAFF.

With respect to this clone: Other nucleotide sequences in the sample specify the same CDR3. The genes are TRBV7-2 and TRBJ2-7, with 13 bases matching TRBD2. CDR3 length: 15 amino acids. CDR1 is SGHTA and CDR2 is FQGNSA in the germline V gene. J lost 0 bases, V lost 5 bases, and 1 base had no gene match. The CDR3 DNA is TGTGCCAGCAGCCGGACTAGCGGGAGCTCCTACGAGCAGTACTTC. This sequence encodes CASSRTSGSSYEQYF.

This clone appeared a single time. The CDR3 coding sequence is TGTGCTAGTGGGGTAGCGGGGGGCGGGTGGACCGGGGAGCTGTTTTTT. It is translated as CASGVAGGGWTGELFF. V and J are TRBV12-5 and TRBJ2-2, with 10 bases aligning to TRBD2. The V gene's germline CDR1 is LGHNT and CDR2 FRNRAP. This CDR3 is 16 amino acids long. V was clipped by 6 bases and J by 5 bases; unmatched bases: 9.

This chain joins TRBV15 and TRBJ2-3, with TRBD2 as a possible D gene (5 bases). Trimming shortened V by 5 bases and J by 3 bases, and 9 bases separated the two germline ends. The germline V gene has CDR1 LNHNV and CDR2 YYDKDF (reference sequence). The CDR3 runs to 13 residues. This CDR3 reads CATSVTGTDTQYF. CDR3 nucleotide sequence: TGTGCCACCAGCGTAACGGGGACAGATACGCAGTATTTT.

V gene TRBV7-9 combines with J gene TRBJ1-3; D remains unclear. V was trimmed by 7 bases and J by 0 bases, leaving 13 bases between them. Germline values: CDR1 SEHNR, CDR2 FQNEAQ (reference sequence). The CDR3 totals 15 residues. CDR3 in amino acids: CASNAGWASGNTIYF. CDR3 bases: TGTGCCAGCAACGCGGGGTGGGCCTCTGGAAACACCATATATTTT.

This chain joins TRBV6-5 and TRBJ1-5; 7 positions match TRBD1. The CDR3 is 15 residues long. The V gene's germline CDR1 is MNHEY and CDR2 SVGAGI. J gave up 6 bases and V 5 bases, and 10 bases lay outside the gene matches. The CDR3 DNA follows: TGTGCCAGCAGTAGCAGACAGGGTGGCGGTCAGCCCCAGCATTTT. This codes for CASSSRQGGGQPQHF.

The chain combines TRBV5-1 with TRBJ2-5; maybe TRBD2 (5 bases). The CDR3 has 13 residues. V lost 4 bases and J lost 4, with 11 bases in between. CDR1 is SGHRS and CDR2 is YFSETQ in the germline V gene. CDR3 bases: TGCGCCAGCAGCCCGAGGGCGAGAGAGACCCAGTACTTC. It codes for CASSPRARETQYF.

The V and J genes are TRBV11-2 and TRBJ1-5; perhaps TRBD1 as D (5 bases). Per the germline V gene, CDR1 is SGHAT and CDR2 is FQNNGV. V lost 1 base and J 5 bases, leaving 6 bases between the germline ends. There are 13 residues in the CDR3. Written as DNA, the CDR3 is TGTGCCAGCAGCTTAGGGGGGGATCAGCCCCAGCATTTT. Amino acid sequence: CASSLGGDQPQHF.

This clone was seen more than once but under ten times. The rearrangement joins TRBV2 to TRBJ2-7, with D maybe TRBD2 (5 bases). The CDR3 runs 11 residues. Trimming left V 7 bases short and J 4 bases short, with 8 bases between. Germline loops: CDR1 SNHLY, CDR2 FYNNEI. The CDR3 loop is CASTGGYEQYF. The CDR3 DNA reads TGTGCCAGCACGGGCGGGTACGAGCAGTACTTC.

This clone was detected only once. This chain links TRBV7-9 with TRBJ2-7; 9 bases agree with TRBD1. Germline CDR1 reads SEHNR; CDR2 reads FQNEAQ (reference sequence). Trimming cost V 3 bases and J 0 bases; bases outside gene matches: 6. The CDR3 covers 16 residues. In DNA, the CDR3 is TGTGCCAGCAGCTTTCGCCGGGACAGGGACTCCTACGAGCAGTACTTC. Translating it yields CASSFRRDRDSYEQYF.

Here the CDR3 reads CASSLDRGNYEQYF. Written as DNA, the CDR3 is TGTGCCAGCAGCCTCGACAGGGGGAACTACGAGCAGTACTTC. The rearrangement joins TRBV5-4 to TRBJ2-7; 9 bases match TRBD1. V lost 4 bases to trimming and J lost 3 bases; unmatched junction nucleotides: 5. This CDR3 is 14 amino acids long. Germline V gene lookup returns CDR1 SGHNT and CDR2 YYREEE (reference sequence).

The chain is built from TRBV7-2 and TRBJ2-7; TRBD2 might be the D (6 bases). Trimming removed 5 bases at V and 5 bases at J, with 19 bases between. The CDR3 length is 15 residues. Germline CDR1 SGHTA, CDR2 FQGNSA. CDR3 amino acids: CASSLVPAGRHEQYF. CDR3 sequence (DNA): TGTGCCAGCAGCCTAGTCCCGGCAGGGAGGCACGAGCAGTACTTC.

This clone appeared once. The rearrangement uses TRBV7-9 and TRBJ2-3; possible D gene TRBD2, 6 bases. Trimming took off 5 bases at V and 3 bases at J, with 18 bases between the two ends. The CDR3 runs 16 residues. In germline, CDR1 is SEHNR, CDR2 FQNEAQ (reference sequence). The CDR3 here is CASSPRPGEGTDTQYF. As DNA, the CDR3 is TGTGCCAGCAGCCCGCGACCGGGAGAGGGAACAGATACGCAGTATTTT.

J is TRBJ2-3 and V is TRBV6-5; D call uncertain. Trimming removed 8 bases at V and 2 bases at J, with 11 bases between. This CDR3 is 13 amino acids long. Germline CDR1 is MNHEY and CDR2 is SVGAGI. The CDR3 DNA follows: TGTGCCAGCGGGTGGAGCCCCACAGATACGCAGTATTTT. Its protein is CASGWSPTDTQYF.

V usage is TRBV11-3 and J usage is TRBJ2-5; TRBD1 agrees at 7 bases. This CDR3 region has 16 residues. Germline CDR1 is SGHNT and CDR2 is YENEEA. J was trimmed by 5 bases and V by 1 base; bases with no gene match: 10. Here the CDR3 reads CASSLGTGAIFETQYF. The CDR3 region has the DNA TGTGCCAGCAGCTTAGGAACAGGGGCGATATTTGAGACCCAGTACTTC.

In its sample, this clone was seen a few times. This chain links TRBV2 with TRBJ2-3; weak D call: TRBD1 (5 bases). The ends were cut back, 10 bases at V and 4 bases at J, with 18 bases in the middle. The CDR3 has 14 amino acids. The germline V gene has CDR1 SNHLY and CDR2 FYNNEI. Here the CDR3 reads CAISTTDGSDTQYF. The CDR3 nucleotides read TGTGCCATCTCGACGACAGACGGGTCAGATACGCAGTATTTT.

The chain carries TRBV18 and TRBJ2-3, with D possibly matching TRBD1 (6 bases). Germline values: CDR1 KGHSH, CDR2 LQKENI. The CDR3 has 14 residues. V was shortened by 5 bases and J by 0 bases, with 9 bases between the two germline ends. CDR3 protein: CASSYTGSTDTQYF. CDR3 nucleotide sequence: TGTGCCAGCTCATATACAGGGAGCACAGATACGCAGTATTTT.

The rearrangement uses TRBV27 and TRBJ2-2; 7 bases align to TRBD1. CDR1 is MNHEY, CDR2 SMNVEV, per germline (reference sequence). The CDR3 loop spans 19 amino acids. The CDR3 is CRGASIQRPGTENTGELFF. DNA of the CDR3: TGTAGAGGTGCCAGCATTCAACGTCCCGGGACAGAGAACACCGGGGAGCTGTTTTTT.

The chain is built from TRBV4-2 and TRBJ1-4; 8 bases match TRBD1. CDR1 and CDR2 from the germline V gene are LGHNA and YNFKEQ. The CDR3 extends over 18 amino acids. The V segment lost 0 bases and the J segment 7 bases; nucleotides outside the gene matches: 13. The CDR3 protein is CASSQDYYRQGAGEKLFF. The CDR3, as DNA: TGTGCCAGCAGCCAAGATTATTATCGGCAGGGGGCGGGTGAAAAACTGTTTTTT.

The chain uses TRBV9 and TRBJ1-6; the D is unclear. V lost 0 bases to trimming and J lost 7 bases, with 8 bases between them. Germline values: CDR1 SGDLS, CDR2 YYNGEE. The CDR3 totals 14 residues. The CDR3 loop reads CASSVEAGNSPLHF. CDR3 sequence (DNA): TGTGCCAGCAGCGTAGAGGCAGGAAATTCACCCCTCCACTTT.

V gene TRBV18 combines with J gene TRBJ2-7, with D possibly being TRBD2 (5 bases). V was pared by 3 bases and J by 3 bases, with 9 bases between. The CDR3 sequence is 13 residues long. Germline CDR1 and CDR2: KGHSH and LQKENI. CDR3 DNA: TGTGCCAGCTCACCGGACTCAGTCTACGAGCAGTACTTC. Translation: CASSPDSVYEQYF.

The sample holds a few counts of this clone. The rearrangement links TRBV5-1 to TRBJ1-5; D might be TRBD1 (5 bases). The CDR3 runs 14 residues. With 0 bases removed from V and 4 bases from J, the gap between germline ends came to 8 bases. Germline CDR1 and CDR2: SGHRS and YFSETQ. This CDR3 is CASSLEAGNQPQHF. CDR3 DNA sequence: TGCGCCAGCAGCTTGGAGGCAGGGAATCAGCCCCAGCATTTT.

This clone was observed a handful of times. V and J are TRBV6-5 and TRBJ2-1; 10 positions match TRBD1. Germline assignment: CDR1 MNHEY and CDR2 SVGAGI. The CDR3 consists of 13 residues. V trimming: 4 bases; J trimming: 7 bases; junction bases outside the gene matches: 1. DNA of the CDR3: TGTGCCAGCAGTTGGACAGGGGGTAATGAGCAGTTCTTC. It specifies CASSWTGGNEQFF.

The chain couples TRBV19 to TRBJ2-1, with a possible D match to TRBD1 (5 bases). Looked up from germline, CDR1 is LNHDA and CDR2 is SQIVND (reference sequence). Between the trimmed V and J ends, which lost 4 bases and 6 bases, there was a span of 7 bases. The CDR3 has 12 amino acids. The CDR3 here is CASSKQVNEQFF. In nucleotides, the CDR3 is TGTGCCAGTAGTAAACAGGTCAATGAGCAGTTCTTC.

This clone came up a few times. The gene calls are TRBV19 and TRBJ2-7; 7 bases are a match to TRBD1. Germline lookup yields CDR1 LNHDA and CDR2 SQIVND (reference sequence). The CDR3 consists of 15 residues. J lost 9 bases, V lost 7 bases, and 18 bases had no gene match. In DNA, the CDR3 is TGTGCCAGTACCCCGACCGACAGGGTGAATGCTAGGCAGTACTTC. The encoded protein is CASTPTDRVNARQYF.

The chain employs TRBV28 and TRBJ1-1; D is uncertain. Trimming took off 4 bases at V and 8 bases at J, with 11 bases between the two ends. The length of the CDR3 is 12 residues. The germline V gene encodes CDR1 MDHEN and CDR2 SYDVKM. CDR3 loop: CASSSSLTEAFF. The CDR3 DNA is TGTGCCAGCAGTTCCTCGTTGACAGAAGCTTTCTTT.

The V call is TRBV2, the J call TRBJ1-1; 7 nucleotides line up with TRBD1. The trim removed 6 bases at V and 0 bases at J, leaving 4 bases unmatched. The CDR3 length is 14 residues. Germline assignment: CDR1 SNHLY and CDR2 FYNNEI. The CDR3 here is CASRRQGLNTEAFF. The CDR3 DNA reads TGTGCCAGCAGAAGACAGGGACTGAACACTGAAGCTTTCTTT.

This rearrangement joins TRBV5-4 to TRBJ2-5; tentatively, D is TRBD1 (6 bases). The assigned J gene may be wrong: the sequence end matches TRBJ2-7 better. The CDR3 sequence is 14 residues long. Germline CDR1 reads SGHNT; CDR2 reads YYREEE (reference sequence). The CDR3 bases are TGTGCCAGCAGCCTTCGACAGGACTCCTACGAGCAGTACTTC. Translating it yields CASSLRQDSYEQYF.

The rearrangement links TRBV5-1 to TRBJ2-7, with D hard to call. The V gene lost 0 bases and the J gene lost 4 bases, with 5 bases spanning the gap. Germline V gives CDR1 SGHRS, CDR2 YFSETQ. This CDR3 region has 12 residues. The CDR3 is CASSLDRYEQYF. CDR3 coding DNA: TGCGCCAGCAGCTTGGACCGGTACGAGCAGTACTTC.

V usage is TRBV7-2 and J usage is TRBJ2-5, with unresolved D. The CDR3 sequence is 17 residues long. The germline V gene encodes CDR1 SGHTA and CDR2 FQGNSA. V was shortened by 1 base and J by 0 bases, with 15 bases between the two germline ends. CDR3 sequence reads: CASSLGRGATYQETQYF. The CDR3 DNA reads TGTGCCAGCAGCTTAGGGCGAGGCGCGACTTACCAAGAGACCCAGTACTTC.